The TCR beta chain under discussion was sequenced for a study of identical twins. Study-wide results and caveats: With monozygotic twins, out-of-frame TCR alpha sharing exceeded what models estimated. A lower insertion count was a feature of abundant cord blood beta clonotypes, with no such feature in memory repertoires. Weaker excess twin sharing was seen among beta out-of-frame sequences.

One entry per CDR3 protein, called by TCRdb with MiXCR from the 5' RACE reads. The table shows about 900,000 distinct CDR3 sequences, with around an eighth occurring only once. This clonotype was seen only a few times. What it recognizes is unknown. Everyone who donated was a healthy Caucasian. CDR3 length: 15 amino acids. In germline, CDR1 is MNHEY, CDR2 SVGEGT. V lost 5 bases and J lost 10; bases outside the gene matches: 12. The same sample was also used in a study of yellow fever vaccine responses in identical twins.

The sequence came from a woman in her late teens or twenties in good health. The sequencing sample was made of PBMCs. The gene calls are TRBV6-2 or TRBV6-3 and TRBJ2-1; 9 bases agree with TRBD1. The chain's CDR3 is CASSPGQGLFWEQFF. The CDR3 bases are TGTGCCAGCAGTCCCGGACAGGGGTTGTTTTGGGAGCAGTTCTTC.